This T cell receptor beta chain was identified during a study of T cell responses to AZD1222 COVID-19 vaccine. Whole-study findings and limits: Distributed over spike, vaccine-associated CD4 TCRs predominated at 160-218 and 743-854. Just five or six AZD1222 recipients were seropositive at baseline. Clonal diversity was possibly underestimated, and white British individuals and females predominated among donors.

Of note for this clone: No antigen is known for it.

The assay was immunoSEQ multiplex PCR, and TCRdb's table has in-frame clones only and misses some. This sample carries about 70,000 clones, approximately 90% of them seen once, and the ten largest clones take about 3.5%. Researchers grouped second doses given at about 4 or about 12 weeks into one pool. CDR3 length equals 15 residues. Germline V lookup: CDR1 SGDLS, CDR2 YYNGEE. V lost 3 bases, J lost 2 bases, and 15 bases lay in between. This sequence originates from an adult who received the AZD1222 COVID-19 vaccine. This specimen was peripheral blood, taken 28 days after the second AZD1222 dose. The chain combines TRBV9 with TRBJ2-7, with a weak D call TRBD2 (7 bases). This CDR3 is CASSAGGGEAYEQYF. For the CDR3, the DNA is TGTGCCAGCAGCGCGGGGGGCGGGGAAGCCTACGAGCAGTACTTC.